The 31 T cell receptor beta chains presented below share a single source sample, sequenced in a study of T cells in women clearing cervical HPV infection. TCRdb's table, derived via immunoSEQ multiplex PCR, lists solely in-frame clones and lacks some. The sample has 20,000 to 25,000 clones; the top ten hold around 24%. Sequenced sample: blood buffy coat. Receptors were obtained from a woman aged 18 to 75 with a cervical HPV16 infection that either progressed to CIN3+ or cleared (not recorded which).

Note on this clone: Read data end 3 residues before the CDR3 end; the end is taken from the germline J gene. The V gene is TRBV7-9, the J gene TRBJ1-2, with D possibly matching TRBD1 (5 bases). Per the germline V gene, CDR1 is SEHNR and CDR2 is FQNEAQ (reference sequence). The length of the CDR3 is 14 residues. Trimming took 0 bases from V and 6 from J, leaving 11 bases between them. The sequenced part of the CDR3 DNA is TGTGCCAGCAGCTTAGCGGGAGACAGCCATGGC. As protein: CASSLAGDSHG. The whole CDR3 protein is CASSLAGDSHGYTF.

Turning to this clone: The read terminates 3 residues before the CDR3 end, so the remaining end is supplied by the germline J gene. The chain employs TRBV6-4 and TRBJ2-1; TRBD2 matches at 14 bases. The CDR3 sequence is 16 residues long. V lost 5 bases to trimming and J lost 5 bases; unmatched junction nucleotides: 5. In germline, CDR1 is MRHNA, CDR2 SNTAGT. This chain's CDR3 is CASSPGTSGGDNEQFF. Incomplete CDR3 DNA: TGTGCCAGCAGTCCCGGGACTAGCGGGGGCGACAATGAG.

Regarding this clone: One end of the junction is discordant with germline, which a read error may explain. The CDR3 end is not reached by the read, which stops 3 residues before it; the germline J gene fills it in. The chain links TRBV5-1 to TRBJ2-3; D possibly corresponds to TRBD2 (7 bases). Germline values: CDR1 SGHRS, CDR2 YFSETQ. CDR3 length: 16 residues. CDR3 region: CASSPGGQVAPETQYF. Partial CDR3 DNA: TGCGCCAGCAGCCCCGGGGGGCAGGTTGCGCCAGAGACG.

The CDR3 DNA, read in part, is TGCAGTGCTAGTAGACAGGCCAACCTTGAA. It yields the protein CSASRQANLE. The entire CDR3 protein reads CSASRQANLEAFF. The chain employs TRBV20-1 and TRBJ1-1, with a weak D call TRBD1 (6 bases). The read ends 3 residues early relative to the CDR3; the germline J gene fills the gap. The V and J ends lost 3 bases and 7 bases respectively, with 15 bases between them. The CDR3 is 13 residues long. Germline CDR1 DFQATT, CDR2 SNEGSKA (reference sequence).

A remark on this clone: The read halts 3 residues ahead of the CDR3 end, with the missing end drawn from the germline J gene. This chain connects TRBV19 to TRBJ2-1, with TRBD2 identical over 14 bases. This CDR3 has 21 amino acids. The junction had 17 bases not matched to a gene; V was cut back by 7 bases and J by 0 bases. The germline CDR1 and CDR2 sequences are LNHDA and SQIVND (reference sequence). Incomplete CDR3 DNA: TGTGCCAGTATCGGGACTAGCGGGAGTGTGATCGTGGGGAGCTCCTACAATGAG. This codes for CASIGTSGSVIVGSSYNE. The full CDR3 protein reads CASIGTSGSVIVGSSYNEQFF.

About this clone itself: Sequencing ends 3 residues short of the CDR3 end; the germline J gene provides the rest. The gene calls are TRBV30 and TRBJ1-5; 7 bases agree with TRBD1. Germline V CDR1 and CDR2: GTSNPN, SVGIG (reference sequence). Losses at the gene ends were 5 bases for V and 7 bases for J; bases not matched to a gene: 17. The CDR3 consists of 16 residues. The covered CDR3 bases are TGTGCCTGGCAACCCAGGCCGAGGACAGGTTCCCAGCCC. Protein product: CAWQPRPRTGSQP. The full CDR3 protein is CAWQPRPRTGSQPQHF.

The CDR3 reads CASSSDRSQETQYF. The covered CDR3 bases are TGTGCCAGTAGCTCCGACAGATCCCAAGAGACC. The chain couples TRBV19 to TRBJ2-5, with D maybe TRBD1 (5 bases). Coverage ceases 3 residues before the CDR3 finishes, and the germline J gene fills in the end. Germline V CDR1 and CDR2: LNHDA, SQIVND (reference sequence). Trimming removed 6 bases from V and 1 base from J, with 12 bases in between. There are 14 residues in the CDR3.

As concerns this clone: The read is 3 residues too short to cover the CDR3 end, so that end is filled in from the germline J gene. The chain links TRBV12-3 or TRBV12-4 to TRBJ1-2, with D possibly TRBD1 on 6 matching bases. The V end lost 4 bases, the J end lost 2 bases, and 11 bases lay between the germline ends. This CDR3 contains 14 residues. This CDR3 is CASSSDRRNYGYTF. The sequenced part of the CDR3 DNA is TGTGCCAGCAGTTCGGACAGAAGAAACTATGGC.

For this clone: Relative to the germline gene, one junction end is altered; a read error may explain this. The sequence runs out 3 residues before the end of the CDR3; the remainder is reconstructed from the germline J gene. Within the sample, other DNA sequences also encode this same CDR3. The rearrangement links TRBV7-2 to TRBJ1-3; 7 nucleotides line up with TRBD1. The CDR3 is made up of 14 amino acids. In germline, CDR1 is SGHTA, CDR2 FQGNSA. The CDR3 reads CASSVQGSGNTIYF. The sequenced CDR3 bases are TGTGCCAGCAGCGTACAGGGGTCTGGAAACACT.

A remark on this clone: The read ends 3 residues early relative to the CDR3; the germline J gene fills the gap. This chain uses TRBV6-4 with TRBJ2-3, with 11 nucleotides matching TRBD2. J gave up 8 bases and V 5 bases, and 6 bases lay outside the gene matches. This CDR3 is 14 amino acids long. The germline CDR1 and CDR2 sequences are MRHNA and SNTAGT. CDR3 DNA (partial): TGTGCCAGCAGTCCACTAGCGGGAGCGGGTACG. Translated, it gives CASSPLAGAGT. The full CDR3 is CASSPLAGAGTQYF.

With regard to this clone: With the read ending 3 residues before the CDR3 end, the germline J gene is used to fill in that end. This chain connects TRBV19 to TRBJ1-4; D gene ambiguous. The CDR3 contains 14 residues. Trimming shortened V by 3 bases and J by 4 bases, and 9 bases separated the two germline ends. CDR1 and CDR2 from the germline V gene are LNHDA and SQIVND (reference sequence). The CDR3 loop reads CASSIFQNNEKLFF. CDR3 bases read: TGTGCCAGTAGTATTTTCCAGAATAATGAAAAA.

Of note for this clone: The sequenced fragment ends 3 residues before the CDR3 boundary, so the rest is inferred from the germline J gene. V is TRBV20-1 and J is TRBJ2-7, with TRBD2 identical over 7 bases. CDR3 size: 15 residues. The germline CDR1 and CDR2 sequences are DFQATT and SNEGSKA (reference sequence). The trim removed 3 bases at V and 1 base at J, leaving 9 bases unmatched. This CDR3 is CSASQSAGKSYEQYF. Partial CDR3 DNA: TGCAGTGCTAGTCAGTCAGCGGGAAAATCCTACGAG.

Comment on this clone: With the read ending 3 residues before the CDR3 end, the germline J gene is used to fill in that end. The chain has TRBV2 and TRBJ2-1; 11 nucleotides line up with TRBD2. The V gene's germline CDR1 is SNHLY and CDR2 FYNNEI. J was trimmed by 3 bases and V by 4 bases; bases with no gene match: 5. CDR3 length: 16 amino acids. CDR3 DNA (partial): TGTGCCAGCAGTGGATTTCTAGCGGGGGGCTACAATGAG. Protein: CASSGFLAGGYNE. The CDR3 as a whole reads CASSGFLAGGYNEQFF.

About this clone: The read terminates 3 residues before the CDR3 end, so the remaining end is supplied by the germline J gene. This sequence joins TRBV30 and TRBJ2-1; the D is unclear. The CDR3 has 13 amino acids. Trimming left V 3 bases short and J 3 bases short, with 9 bases between. CDR1 and CDR2 from the germline V gene are GTSNPN and SVGIG (reference sequence). The chain's CDR3 is CAWRSSDYNEQFF. The CDR3 bases that were read are TGTGCCTGGAGAAGTTCAGACTACAATGAG. Full variable domain (outside the CDR3, taken from reference TRBV30 and TRBJ2-1): SQTIHQWPATLVQPVGSPLSLECTVEGTSNPNLYWYRQAAGRGLQLLFYSVGIGQISSEVPQNLSASRPQDRQFILSSKKLLLSDSGFYLCAWRSSDYNEQFFGPGTRLTVL.

Concerning this clone itself: Coverage ceases 3 residues before the CDR3 finishes, and the germline J gene fills in the end. This chain connects TRBV19 to TRBJ1-5; tentative D call: TRBD1 (6 bases). The V gene's germline CDR1 is LNHDA and CDR2 SQIVND (reference sequence). This CDR3 spans 15 amino acids. The germline V and J ends were trimmed by 5 bases and 0 bases, with 11 bases remaining between them. Here the CDR3 reads CASSWTEYSNQPQHF. CDR3 DNA, as far as it was read: TGTGCCAGTAGTTGGACAGAATATAGCAATCAGCCC.

Comments on this clone: The read stops 3 residues short of the end of the CDR3; the missing end is completed from the germline J gene. The rearrangement uses TRBV5-6 and TRBJ2-5, with TRBD1 identical over 8 bases. The CDR3 length is 14 residues. V lost 5 bases and J lost 2; bases outside the gene matches: 5. Germline CDR1 is SGHDT and CDR2 is YYEEEE. The CDR3 region is CASRTTGEQETQYF. CDR3 bases read: TGTGCCAGCAGAACGACAGGGGAACAAGAGACC. The entire variable domain, with the rest obtained from reference TRBV5-6 and TRBJ2-5, is as follows: DAGVTQSPTHLIKTRGQQVTLRCSPKSGHDTVSWYQQALGQGPQFIFQYYEEEERQRGNFPDRFSGHQFPNYSSELNVNALLLGDSALYLCASRTTGEQETQYFGPGTRLLVL.

A word on this clone: Read data end 3 residues before the CDR3 end; the end is taken from the germline J gene. The chain employs TRBV19 and TRBJ2-7, with TRBD2 identical over 9 bases. Germline V gives CDR1 LNHDA, CDR2 SQIVND (reference sequence). J lost 6 bases, V lost 3 bases, and 9 bases had no gene match. The CDR3 is made up of 15 amino acids. CDR3 loop: CASSIRREGLGEQYF. The DNA read from the CDR3 is TGTGCCAGTAGTATTAGGCGGGAGGGCCTGGGCGAG. Variable domain in full (rest from reference TRBV19 and TRBJ2-7): DGGITQSPKYLFRKEGQNVTLSCEQNLNHDAMYWYRQDPGQGLRLIYYSQIVNDFQKGDIAEGYSVSREKKESFPLTVTSAQKNPTAFYLCASSIRREGLGEQYFGPGTRLTVT.

Of note for this clone: The observed sequence ends 3 residues before the CDR3 terminus, with the missing tail filled in from the germline J gene. The genes are TRBV19 and TRBJ1-2; 8 nucleotides match TRBD1. The germline V gene encodes CDR1 LNHDA and CDR2 SQIVND (reference sequence). CDR3 length: 13 amino acids. The part of the CDR3 DNA that was read is TGTGCCAGTAGTATCCAGGGGGCTCGCGGC. This encodes CASSIQGARG. The full CDR3 reads CASSIQGARGYTF.

In terms of frequency, this clone is hyperexpanded. The read halts 3 residues ahead of the CDR3 end, with the missing end drawn from the germline J gene. This chain connects TRBV4-1 to TRBJ2-3; 9 positions agree with TRBD1. In germline, CDR1 is MGHRA, CDR2 YSYEKL. Losses at the gene ends were 0 bases for V and 3 bases for J; bases not matched to a gene: 4. The CDR3 has 16 residues. CDR3 DNA, as far as it was read: TGCGCCAGCAGCCAAGATGGGACAGGGTTTACAGATACG. As protein: CASSQDGTGFTDT. The CDR3 in full is CASSQDGTGFTDTQYF.

A remark on this clone: The read comes to an end 3 residues before the CDR3 does, leaving the germline J gene to fill in the end. The rearrangement joins TRBV10-3 to TRBJ2-7; 9 bases fit TRBD2. This CDR3 region has 13 residues. Germline V gene sequence: CDR1 ENHRY, CDR2 SYGVKD. The V segment lost 9 bases and the J segment 2 bases; nucleotides outside the gene matches: 5. CDR3 sequence: CAIQTSGTYEQYF. The sequenced part of the CDR3 DNA is TGTGCCATACAGACTAGCGGAACCTACGAG.

Concerning this clone: Read data end 3 residues before the CDR3 end; the end is taken from the germline J gene. This sequence joins TRBV14 and TRBJ2-1; 8 bases are a match to TRBD1. Germline loops: CDR1 SGHDN, CDR2 FVKESK. Losses at the gene ends were 5 bases for V and 7 bases for J; bases not matched to a gene: 10. The CDR3 spans 15 residues. The covered CDR3 bases are TGTGCCAGCAGCACCAACCAGGGGGCGAGGAATGAG. This translates into CASSTNQGARNE. The entire CDR3 protein reads CASSTNQGARNEQFF. Full variable domain (missing parts from reference TRBV14 and TRBJ2-1): EAGVTQFPSHSVIEKGQTVTLRCDPISGHDNLYWYRRVMGKEIKFLLHFVKESKQDESGMPNNRFLAERTGGTYSTLKVQPAELEDSGVYFCASSTNQGARNEQFFGPGTRLTVL.

A remark on this clone: Sequencing ends 3 residues short of the CDR3 end; the germline J gene provides the rest. This sequence joins TRBV6-1 and TRBJ1-2; TRBD1 matches at 8 bases. V shed 2 bases, J shed 7 bases, and the junction held 6 bases outside the gene matches. Germline V lookup: CDR1 MNHNS, CDR2 SASEGT. The CDR3 is 14 residues long. The sequenced part of the CDR3 DNA is TGTGCCAGCAGTGAAATCGGACAGGGAGGTGGC. Translated, it gives CASSEIGQGGG. The CDR3, in full, reads CASSEIGQGGGYTF.

Remarks on this clone: The sequence runs out 3 residues before the end of the CDR3; the remainder is reconstructed from the germline J gene. The gene calls are TRBV2 and TRBJ2-1, with 10 bases fitting TRBD2. The ends lost 1 base at V and 6 bases at J; junction bases unmatched: 3. Germline assignment: CDR1 SNHLY and CDR2 FYNNEI. The CDR3 covers 15 residues. This CDR3 is CASSEGLAGANEQFF. Incomplete CDR3 DNA: TGTGCCAGCAGTGAAGGGCTAGCGGGAGCCAATGAG. The full variable domain, in which reference TRBV2 and TRBJ2-1 provide the parts outside the CDR3, is EPEVTQTPSHQVTQMGQEVILRCVPISNHLYFYWYRQILGQKVEFLVSFYNNEISEKSEIFDDQFSVERPDGSNFTLKIRSTKLEDSAMYFCASSEGLAGANEQFFGPGTRLTVL.

As for this clone: The read gets to within 3 residues of the CDR3 end, and the germline J gene fills in the rest. The genes are TRBV2 and TRBJ1-5; TRBD1 agrees at 8 bases. CDR1 is SNHLY, CDR2 FYNNEI, per germline. The trim removed 6 bases at V and 9 bases at J, leaving 10 bases unmatched. The CDR3 sequence is 14 residues long. The CDR3 protein is CASRGTGSFGPQHF. The part of the CDR3 DNA that was read is TGTGCCAGCAGGGGGACAGGCTCATTTGGGCCC.

A remark on this clone: The sequence runs out 3 residues before the end of the CDR3; the remainder is reconstructed from the germline J gene. V gene TRBV20-1 combines with J gene TRBJ2-7, with D possibly being TRBD1 (6 bases). Germline V gene data show CDR1 as DFQATT and CDR2 as SNEGSKA (reference sequence). The CDR3 is made up of 15 amino acids. Trimming took off 1 base at V and 2 bases at J, with 15 bases between the two ends. Partial CDR3 DNA: TGCAGTGCTAGAGTCCCGACAGGTTCGGCCTACGAG. This encodes CSARVPTGSAYE. In full, the CDR3 is CSARVPTGSAYEQYF.

Concerning this clone itself: The read finishes 3 residues shy of the CDR3 end, and the germline J gene is used to complete it. V is TRBV7-2 and J is TRBJ2-5; D is unclear. Germline V gene sequence: CDR1 SGHTA, CDR2 FQGNSA. V lost 0 bases to trimming and J lost 2 bases, with 16 bases between them. The CDR3 loop spans 17 amino acids. CDR3 sequence: CASSLAPGWLGQETQYF. The part of the CDR3 DNA that was read is TGTGCCAGCAGCTTAGCCCCCGGGTGGCTAGGACAAGAGACC. Using reference TRBV7-2 and TRBJ2-5 for the parts outside the CDR3, the full variable domain is GAGVSQSPSNKVTEKGKDVELRCDPISGHTALYWYRQSLGQGLEFLIYFQGNSAPDKSGLPSDRFSAERTGGSVSTLTIQRTQQEDSAVYLCASSLAPGWLGQETQYFGPGTRLLVL.

Turning to this clone: The read ends 3 residues before the CDR3 terminus; that terminus is restored from the germline J gene. The chain recombines TRBV7-9 with TRBJ2-2; 8 bases map to TRBD1. From germline, CDR1 is SEHNR and CDR2 FQNEAQ (reference sequence). This CDR3 spans 15 amino acids. After removal of 5 bases from V and 3 bases from J, the junction contained 5 bases not matched to a gene. CDR3 DNA, as far as it was read: TGTGCCAGCAGCACAGGGGGAACCGACACCGGGGAG. Protein product: CASSTGGTDTGE. In full, the CDR3 reads CASSTGGTDTGELFF.

Points on this clone: With the read ending 3 residues before the CDR3 end, the germline J gene is used to fill in that end. V is TRBV29-1 and J is TRBJ2-2, with 9 positions matching TRBD2. Per the germline V gene, CDR1 is SQVTM and CDR2 is ANQGSEA. CDR3 length: 13 residues. The trim removed 5 bases at V and 7 bases at J, leaving 5 bases unmatched. Partial CDR3 DNA: TGCAGCGTTTTAGCGGGAGACGGCGGGGAG. As protein: CSVLAGDGGE. The full CDR3 protein reads CSVLAGDGGELFF.

Points on this clone: The sequence runs out 3 residues before the end of the CDR3; the remainder is reconstructed from the germline J gene. The chain recombines TRBV7-2 with TRBJ2-1, with D perhaps being TRBD1 or TRBD2 (6 bases each). V was shortened by 4 bases and J by 1 base, with 11 bases between the two germline ends. Germline V CDR1 and CDR2: SGHTA, FQGNSA. The CDR3 has 15 amino acids. The CDR3 protein is CASSWQGRSYNEQFF. The sequenced part of the CDR3 DNA is TGTGCCAGCAGCTGGCAGGGGAGGTCCTACAATGAG.

Of note for this clone: From the germline J gene comes the end of the CDR3, since the read stops 3 residues before it. V is TRBV28 and J is TRBJ1-1, with D unclear. Trimming stripped 5 bases from V and 5 bases from J, with 15 bases between. Germline values: CDR1 MDHEN, CDR2 SYDVKM. CDR3 size: 14 residues. The CDR3 DNA, read in part, is TGTGCCAGCAGTCCACGTCAGGTTACGACTGAA. Its translation is CASSPRQVTTE. The full CDR3 protein is CASSPRQVTTEAFF.

About this clone itself: The read falls 3 residues short of the CDR3 end, and the missing part is taken from the germline J gene. This sequence joins TRBV2 and TRBJ1-5, with no clear D. Trimming cost V 7 bases and J 7 bases, with 17 bases left between them. The germline CDR1 and CDR2 sequences are SNHLY and FYNNEI. The CDR3 sequence is 14 residues long. Partial CDR3 DNA: TGTGCCAGCACCGAGGTTGGCGGTCTCCAGCCC. Translated: CASTEVGGLQP. From start to end, the CDR3 is CASTEVGGLQPQHF.